The 22 T cell receptor beta chains in this list originate from one sample, sequenced in a study of control samples from healthy donors and cancer patients (dated by TCRdb to 2018 to 2021). Library generation was performed with the immunoSEQ multiplex PCR assay. As stored in TCRdb, this immuneACCESS dataset retains in-frame rearrangements with V and J assigned. A fraction of the clones does not appear; measured against another copy, unresolved V genes explain less than half of the discrepancy, and the remainder lacks a known reason. Present in this sample are some 120,000 clones, about 93% of which were seen just once. The ten biggest clones cover less than 2.5% of the sample. Sequencing was done on a sample of blood. These receptor sequences come from a man between 18 and 29 years old in good health.

The V call is TRBV28, the J call TRBJ2-1; possibly TRBD2 for D (6 bases). V was clipped by 8 bases and J by 8 bases, with 22 bases between them. The germline V gene has CDR1 MDHEN and CDR2 SYDVKM. The CDR3 is 15 residues long. The CDR3 is CASGPGREKRDEQFF. The CDR3 DNA reads TGTGCCAGCGGGCCGGGTCGTGAGAAGCGGGATGAGCAGTTCTTC.

The chain carries TRBV29-1 and TRBJ2-7, with 7 bases identical to TRBD1. The germline CDR1 and CDR2 sequences are SQVTM and ANQGSEA. CDR3 length equals 14 residues. V was clipped by 2 bases and J by 1 base; unmatched bases: 5. The CDR3 protein is CSVESGTESYEQYF. In nucleotides, the CDR3 is TGCAGCGTTGAATCCGGGACAGAGTCCTACGAGCAGTACTTC.

This clone was counted a single time. CDR3 region: CASSPSRTSGNEQFF. CDR3 nucleotide sequence: TGTGCCAGCAGCCCCAGTAGGACTAGCGGGAATGAGCAGTTCTTC. The V call is TRBV5-5, the J call TRBJ2-1, with TRBD2 matching 11 bases. This CDR3 spans 15 amino acids. The ends lost 4 bases at V and 7 bases at J; junction bases unmatched: 7. Germline V CDR1 and CDR2: SGHKS, YYEKEE (reference sequence).

This clone has more than one count but fewer than ten. This chain joins TRBV7-2 and TRBJ2-5; D gene ambiguous. Germline CDR1 is SGHTA and CDR2 is FQGNSA. V gave up 3 bases and J gave up 2 bases, with 16 bases separating them. The CDR3 contains 16 residues. CDR3 protein: CASSLVASVRQETQYF. For the CDR3, the DNA is TGTGCCAGCAGCTTGGTGGCCTCTGTGCGACAAGAGACCCAGTACTTC.

The chain links TRBV7-9 to TRBJ2-3; D possibly matches TRBD1 or TRBD2 (6 bases each). Germline CDR1 SEHNR, CDR2 FQNEAQ (reference sequence). Trimming left V 7 bases short and J 2 bases short, with 19 bases between. The CDR3 consists of 16 residues. CDR3 bases: TGTGCCAGCATTCTCACTGGGGGGCCTTTCACAGATACGCAGTATTTT. Translation gives CASILTGGPFTDTQYF.

The rearrangement uses TRBV10-2 and TRBJ2-5; 12 nucleotides agree with TRBD2. CDR1 is WSHSY and CDR2 is SAAADI in the germline V gene. This CDR3 comprises 17 residues. The J segment lost 2 bases and the V segment lost 0 bases, leaving 4 bases of the junction unmatched. The CDR3 is CASSESGTSGFQETQYF. The CDR3, as DNA: TGCGCCAGCAGTGAGTCGGGGACTAGCGGGTTTCAAGAGACCCAGTACTTC.

V and J are TRBV29-1 and TRBJ1-5, with 9 bases that match TRBD1. The junction had 12 bases not matched to a gene; V was cut back by 6 bases and J by 6 bases. There are 15 residues in the CDR3. Per the germline V gene, CDR1 is SQVTM and CDR2 is ANQGSEA. The CDR3 loop reads CSVAEKQGASQPQHF. For the CDR3, the DNA is TGCAGCGTGGCAGAAAAACAGGGGGCTAGTCAGCCCCAGCATTTT.

The genes are TRBV27 and TRBJ1-2; weak D call: TRBD1 (6 bases). CDR1 is MNHEY and CDR2 is SMNVEV in the germline V gene (reference sequence). The CDR3 has 15 residues. The V and J ends lost 5 bases and 5 bases respectively, with 18 bases between them. CDR3 sequence reads: CASSPIGQGWYGYTF. The CDR3 DNA is TGTGCCAGCAGTCCTATCGGGCAGGGGTGGTATGGCTACACCTTC.

This sequence joins TRBV7-8 and TRBJ1-1, with D possibly matching TRBD1 (5 bases). Germline loops: CDR1 SGHVS, CDR2 FQNEAQ. Between the trimmed V and J ends, which lost 6 bases and 0 bases, there was a span of 11 bases. CDR3 length equals 14 residues. The CDR3: CASRAGALNTEAFF. CDR3 DNA sequence: TGTGCCAGCAGGGCCGGGGCGTTGAACACTGAAGCTTTCTTT.

The chain joins TRBV6-6 to TRBJ1-5; 7 bases line up with TRBD1. The CDR3 totals 15 residues. From germline, CDR1 is MNHNY and CDR2 SVGAGI (reference sequence). V lost 2 bases to trimming and J lost 3 bases; unmatched junction nucleotides: 4. In DNA, the CDR3 is TGTGCCAGCAGTTACCAGACAGGGTACAATCAGCCCCAGCATTTT. As protein: CASSYQTGYNQPQHF.

The CDR3 nucleotides read TGTGCCAGCAGCTTGGCCGTGGTCGTACAGGGAGGCTTTGGCTACACCTTC. Amino acids: CASSLAVVVQGGFGYTF. V usage is TRBV5-4 and J usage is TRBJ1-2, with a tentative D call TRBD1 (6 bases). V lost 0 bases and J 7 bases, leaving 22 bases between the germline ends. Germline V CDR1 and CDR2: SGHNT, YYREEE (reference sequence). CDR3 length: 17 amino acids.

The V call is TRBV6-4, the J call TRBJ2-1, with D hard to call. V gave up 2 bases and J gave up 0 bases, with 11 bases separating them. The CDR3 totals 16 residues. CDR1 MRHNA and CDR2 SNTAGT come from the germline V gene. The CDR3 coding sequence is TGTGCCAGCAGTGACCTTCTGAAAAGCTCCTACAATGAGCAGTTCTTC. This translates into CASSDLLKSSYNEQFF.

V usage is TRBV30 and J usage is TRBJ1-5; TRBD1 matches at 8 bases. Germline V lookup: CDR1 GTSNPN, CDR2 SVGIG (reference sequence). The J segment lost 7 bases and the V segment lost 0 bases, leaving 17 bases of the junction unmatched. This CDR3 contains 18 residues. CDR3 sequence reads: CAWSVKGQGALIRQPQHF. CDR3 bases: TGTGCCTGGAGTGTAAAAGGGCAGGGGGCTCTTATCCGCCAGCCCCAGCATTTT.

This clone was counted only a few times. V is TRBV5-4 and J is TRBJ2-1; 11 positions agree with TRBD1. CDR3 length: 15 amino acids. Germline V lookup: CDR1 SGHNT, CDR2 YYREEE (reference sequence). The ends lost 3 bases at V and 8 bases at J; junction bases unmatched: 7. The CDR3 is CASSSKGQGEDEQFF. In DNA, the CDR3 is TGTGCCAGCAGCTCGAAGGGACAGGGGGAAGATGAGCAGTTCTTC.

The V and J genes are TRBV27 and TRBJ2-3; TRBD1 aligns across 7 bases. Per the germline V gene, CDR1 is MNHEY and CDR2 is SMNVEV (reference sequence). The V segment lost 3 bases and the J segment 2 bases; nucleotides outside the gene matches: 5. There are 15 residues in the CDR3. The CDR3 coding sequence is TGTGCCAGCAGTTTCTCGACAGGGCACACAGATACGCAGTATTTT. This codes for CASSFSTGHTDTQYF.

The rearrangement joins TRBV28 to TRBJ2-7; TRBD1 matches at 7 bases. The V gene end was trimmed by 4 bases and the J gene end by 3 bases; junction bases not matched to a gene: 9. Germline CDR1 and CDR2: MDHEN and SYDVKM. The CDR3 runs 15 residues. CDR3 loop: CASSSPGTAVYEQYF. The DNA for the CDR3 is TGTGCCAGCAGTTCCCCCGGGACAGCTGTCTACGAGCAGTACTTC.

A remark on this clone: The same CDR3 can be traced to other DNA sequences in this sample. The chain joins TRBV5-1 to TRBJ1-1, with D tentatively TRBD1 (6 bases). This CDR3 has 14 residues. The ends were cut back, 0 bases at V and 5 bases at J, with 11 bases in the middle. The germline V gene encodes CDR1 SGHRS and CDR2 YFSETQ. In nucleotides, the CDR3 is TGCGCCAGCAGCTTGGCTGGGGGCTATACTGAAGCTTTCTTT. This encodes CASSLAGGYTEAFF.

The rearrangement uses TRBV10-2 and TRBJ2-7, with unresolved D. The CDR3 loop spans 13 amino acids. With 0 bases removed from V and 3 bases from J, the gap between germline ends came to 6 bases. CDR1 and CDR2 from the germline V gene are WSHSY and SAAADI. CDR3 loop: CASSESSIYEQYV. CDR3 coding DNA: TGCGCCAGCAGTGAGTCGAGTATCTACGAGCAGTACGTC.

This chain links TRBV6-2 or TRBV6-3 with TRBJ1-5; D is unclear. This CDR3 is 15 amino acids long. The V gene lost 0 bases and the J gene lost 3 bases, with 9 bases spanning the gap. Germline CDR1 is MNHEY and CDR2 is SVGEGT. The CDR3: CASSYSDGFNQPQHF. In DNA form, the CDR3 reads TGTGCCAGCAGTTACTCGGACGGTTTCAATCAGCCCCAGCATTTT.

This chain connects TRBV9 to TRBJ1-2; 7 bases agree with TRBD1. The CDR3 is 12 residues long. Germline V lookup: CDR1 SGDLS, CDR2 YYNGEE. J gave up 10 bases and V 3 bases, and 6 bases lay outside the gene matches. The CDR3: CASSERQGVYTF. CDR3 in DNA: TGTGCCAGCAGCGAACGACAGGGAGTCTACACCTTC.

The chain uses TRBV6-5 and TRBJ1-5; D is uncertain. The CDR3 spans 15 residues. The germline gives CDR1 MNHEY, CDR2 SVGAGI. Trimming left V 8 bases short and J 0 bases short, with 14 bases between. This chain's CDR3 is CASRLQHYSNQPQHF. The CDR3 region has the DNA TGTGCCAGCCGCTTACAGCACTATAGCAATCAGCCCCAGCATTTT.

The chain employs TRBV24-1 and TRBJ2-3, with D possibly TRBD1 on 6 matching bases. The CDR3 contains 13 residues. Trimming removed 0 bases from V and 6 bases from J, with 6 bases in between. Germline CDR1 is KGHDR and CDR2 is SFDVKD. The DNA of the CDR3 is TGTGCCACCAGTGATTTGCAGGGGGATACGCAGTATTTT. Translated, it gives CATSDLQGDTQYF.